The 16 T cell receptor beta chains presented below share a single source sample, sequenced in a study of blood T cell repertoires in COVID-19. Sequencing used immunoSEQ multiplex PCR; TCRdb keeps in-frame clones, though not all of them. This table has around 310,000 clones, around nine tenths appearing once. Source material: PBMCs or T cells enriched from blood (not recorded which). The receptors derive from a woman aged 25-40 years who had recovered from COVID-19.

The chain combines TRBV28 with TRBJ2-6; the D gene is possibly TRBD1 (6 bases). The CDR3 length is 18 residues. The V and J ends lost 5 bases and 0 bases respectively, with 17 bases between them. In germline, CDR1 is MDHEN, CDR2 SYDVKM. The CDR3 spells CASSPLGQQISGANVLTF. The CDR3 DNA sequence: TGTGCCAGCAGTCCCTTAGGACAGCAAATCTCTGGGGCCAACGTCCTGACTTTC.

This clone was seen once. This chain uses TRBV4-3 with TRBJ2-7, with D unclear. The germline gives CDR1 LGHNA, CDR2 YSLEER. V gave up 0 bases and J gave up 3 bases, with 12 bases separating them. This CDR3 comprises 15 residues. CDR3 bases: TGCGCCAGCAGCCAAGAGGAGAATATTTACTACGAGCAGTACTTC. Translating gives CASSQEENIYYEQYF.

The chain links TRBV11-2 to TRBJ2-7, with D hard to call. CDR1 and CDR2 (germline): SGHAT, FQNNGV. This CDR3 is built from 14 residues. V gave up 1 base and J gave up 0 bases, with 7 bases separating them. The DNA of the CDR3 is TGTGCCAGCAGCTTAGTTCTGAGCTCCTACGAGCAGTACTTC. Amino acid sequence: CASSLVLSSYEQYF.

As to this clone: This sample includes further DNA sequences coding for the same CDR3. The rearrangement joins TRBV9 to TRBJ1-1; D uncertain. Germline V gene data show CDR1 as SGDLS and CDR2 as YYNGEE. This CDR3 has 14 residues. Trimming left V 0 bases short and J 0 bases short, with 6 bases between. CDR3 loop: CASSVAGVNTEAFF. CDR3 DNA: TGTGCCAGCAGCGTAGCCGGGGTGAACACTGAAGCTTTCTTT.

The V gene is TRBV6-5, the J gene TRBJ1-1, with D perhaps matching TRBD1 (6 bases). The V gene lost 0 bases and the J gene lost 5 bases, with 16 bases spanning the gap. The CDR3 sequence is 16 residues long. The germline V gene has CDR1 MNHEY and CDR2 SVGAGI. CDR3 nucleotides: TGTGCCAGCAGTTACTCGGCGGGGGCACGGGAAACTGAAGCTTTCTTT. Translating gives CASSYSAGARETEAFF.

The rearrangement uses TRBV15 and TRBJ1-6, with 7 bases matching TRBD1. This CDR3 has 17 residues. Trimming at V came to 1 base and at J to 5 bases, leaving 8 bases not matched to a gene. From germline, CDR1 is LNHNV and CDR2 YYDKDF (reference sequence). Written as DNA, the CDR3 is TGTGCCACCAGCAGAGCGTCCGGACAGGCCAATAATTCACCCCTCCACTTT. Translated, it gives CATSRASGQANNSPLHF. Supplemented by reference TRBV15 and TRBJ1-6, the full variable domain reads DAMVIQNPRYQVTQFGKPVTLSCSQTLNHNVMYWYQQKSSQAPKLLFHYYDKDFNNEADTPDNFQSRRPNTSFCFLDIRSPGLGDTAMYLCATSRASGQANNSPLHFGNGTRLTVT.

This chain links TRBV9 with TRBJ1-4; D unclear. Germline V gives CDR1 SGDLS, CDR2 YYNGEE. V shed 3 bases and J shed 6 bases, with 24 bases lying between them. CDR3 length: 18 residues. The CDR3 here is CASSAATGRDLLDEKLFF. The CDR3 region has the DNA TGTGCCAGCAGCGCCGCAACCGGGCGGGATCTTCTCGATGAAAAACTGTTTTTT.

The CDR3 DNA reads as TGTGCCACCCAGGGACTAGCAGCTCGCGAGCAGTACTTC. This translates into CATQGLAAREQYF. The chain recombines TRBV19 with TRBJ2-7; 9 bases map to TRBD2. Germline-derived CDR1 and CDR2 are LNHDA and SQIVND (reference sequence). Trimming at V came to 10 bases and at J to 6 bases, leaving 10 bases not matched to a gene. This CDR3 is built from 13 residues.

The gene calls are TRBV29-1 and TRBJ2-7; D is perhaps TRBD2 (5 bases). V gave up 1 base and J gave up 4 bases, with 8 bases separating them. CDR1 and CDR2 (germline): SQVTM, ANQGSEA. The CDR3 consists of 12 residues. DNA of the CDR3: TGCAGCGTTGAAGTGGAGGAATACGAGCAGTACTTC. As protein: CSVEVEEYEQYF.

This sequence joins TRBV5-1 and TRBJ1-1, with D tentatively TRBD1 (6 bases). This CDR3 comprises 17 residues. V dropped 2 bases and J dropped 4 bases, with 21 bases sitting between them. Per germline, CDR1 SGHRS and CDR2 YFSETQ. CDR3 loop: CASSFLSRGSTPTEAFF. The CDR3 DNA follows: TGCGCCAGCAGCTTTTTGAGCAGGGGAAGTACTCCCACTGAAGCTTTCTTT.

The chain employs TRBV7-6 and TRBJ1-2; 11 bases agree with TRBD1. In germline, CDR1 is SGHVS, CDR2 FNYEAQ. The CDR3 is 15 residues long. The trim removed 5 bases at V and 8 bases at J, leaving 10 bases unmatched. This chain's CDR3 is CASSPRTGTGGGYTF. For the CDR3, the DNA is TGTGCCAGCAGCCCACGCACCGGGACAGGGGGGGGCTACACCTTC.

This clone appeared a few times. This rearrangement joins TRBV7-2 to TRBJ1-1; D is possibly TRBD1 (5 bases). The CDR3 covers 14 residues. Germline-derived CDR1 and CDR2 are SGHTA and FQGNSA. V lost 1 base, J lost 6 bases, and 12 bases lay in between. The DNA of the CDR3 is TGTGCCAGCAGCTTAGTTGGGGGGGAGGCTGAAGCTTTCTTT. As protein: CASSLVGGEAEAFF.

The count of this clone is one. The chain links TRBV2 to TRBJ1-1; 9 bases align to TRBD1. From germline, CDR1 is SNHLY and CDR2 FYNNEI. The CDR3 runs 12 residues. V lost 6 bases and J lost 8; bases outside the gene matches: 4. The CDR3 bases are TGTGCCAGCAGGCCCGACAGGGGGGAAGCTTTCTTT. It translates to CASRPDRGEAFF.

The CDR3 sequence is CASSESEIGVDTEAFF. The CDR3 DNA reads as TGTGCCAGCAGTGAGTCCGAGATCGGAGTCGACACTGAAGCTTTCTTT. The rearrangement uses TRBV28 and TRBJ1-1; D gene ambiguous. Germline CDR1 and CDR2: MDHEN and SYDVKM. V dropped 5 bases and J dropped 3 bases, with 19 bases sitting between them. This CDR3 region has 16 residues.

V and J are TRBV29-1 and TRBJ1-5, with TRBD1 matching 8 bases. The J segment lost 4 bases and the V segment lost 4 bases, leaving 6 bases of the junction unmatched. This CDR3 has 14 residues. The germline CDR1 and CDR2 sequences are SQVTM and ANQGSEA. In DNA, the CDR3 is TGCAGCGTTGTCGGGACAGGCAAAAATCAGCCCCAGCATTTT. Encoded protein: CSVVGTGKNQPQHF.

The rearrangement joins TRBV27 to TRBJ2-2; no firm D call. The CDR3 is 14 amino acids. The V end was cut by 7 bases, the J end by 3 bases, with 12 bases between. The germline V gene has CDR1 MNHEY and CDR2 SMNVEV (reference sequence). The CDR3 sequence is CASKLTSDTGELFF. The CDR3 coding sequence is TGTGCCAGCAAACTTACAAGCGACACCGGGGAGCTGTTTTTT.